This record looks at one T cell receptor beta chain sequence and its context. Its antigen is not identified. Total RNA extraction produced at least 5.5 micrograms (per sample) for the study. A sample-barcoded 5' primer and a J-beta primer mix were used in a second PCR of roughly 6 to 12 cycles. Sequencing yielded, for each sample, at least 3 million paired-end reads carrying CDR3. In TCRdb, the 5' RACE reads were re-called with MiXCR into one record per CDR3 protein. The repertoire includes 700,000 to 1,000,000 distinct CDR3 sequences, 44% of them detected once, and roughly a fifth sits in the top ten. The CDR3 has 15 residues. V shed 3 bases and J 4 bases; nucleotides not matched to a gene: 7. Germline V gene data show CDR1 as ENHRY and CDR2 as SYGVKD. This sample is drawn from a study of blood T cells in healthy people across ages. Findings and limits, study-wide: Diversity figures derived from one million T cells were judged to underestimate the true value.

This clonotype originated in a man in his sixties in good health. This rearrangement joins TRBV10-3 to TRBJ2-5; 8 bases are shared with TRBD1. Sequencing input: blood. The CDR3 protein is CAISDEGQGPETQYF. CDR3 nucleotide sequence: TGTGCCATCAGTGACGAAGGACAGGGACCAGAGACCCAGTACTTC.